This is a list of T cell receptor beta chains from one sample in a study of blood T cell repertoires in COVID-19. The repertoire was sequenced with immunoSEQ multiplex PCR; TCRdb's copy has only in-frame clones and lacks some. The profile covers about 360,000 clones, with around nine tenths appearing a single time and 3% taken by the ten largest. The sample consisted of peripheral blood. All receptors come from a human donor in a cohort sampled during active COVID-19. Both conserved end residues are part of each CDR3. Each record gives: clone size, J gene, V gene, CDR3 length, D gene, CDR3 DNA, CDR3 protein. D genes are given only for firm matches. A row's size may be missing; if present it is once, few, many or a size class.

NA	TRBJ1-2	TRBV5-4	16	NA	TGTGCCAGCAGCGCCGAGGGTCCGGGGGGGACCTATGGCTACACCTTC	CASSAEGPGGTYGYTF
NA	TRBJ2-7	TRBV7-9	14	NA	TGTGCCAGCAGCTCCCCAACAGACCCCTACGAGCAGTACTTC	CASSSPTDPYEQYF
many	TRBJ1-2	TRBV19	14	NA	TGTGCCAGTAGTGTCCAGGAGGGGTTCTACGGCTACACCTTC	CASSVQEGFYGYTF
NA	TRBJ2-7	TRBV5-1	14	TRBD1	TGCGCCAGCAGCTCCGACAGGGACCTCCACGAGCAGTACTTC	CASSSDRDLHEQYF
NA	TRBJ1-1	TRBV7-2	13	NA	TGTGCCAGCGGATGGGGGGTGAAGACTGAAGCTTTCTTT	CASGWGVKTEAFF
NA	TRBJ2-2	TRBV5-1	18	TRBD2	TGCGCCAGCAGCACCATCCGTTGGGAGGGGCAGAACACCGGGGAGCTGTTTTTT	CASSTIRWEGQNTGELFF
NA	TRBJ1-2	TRBV4-1	16	TRBD1	TGCGCCAGCAGCACGCCGGGACAGCGGGTAGACTATGGCTACACCTTC	CASSTPGQRVDYGYTF
NA	TRBJ2-2	TRBV11-3	17	TRBD2	TGTGCCAGCAGCCGGACTAGCGGGGGGGCAGGCACCGGGGAGCTGTTTTTT	CASSRTSGGAGTGELFF
NA	TRBJ1-5	TRBV27	13	NA	TGTGCCAGCAGCTGGGCTGAAAATCAGCCCCAGCATTTT	CASSWAENQPQHF
NA	TRBJ1-1	TRBV13	15	NA	TGTGCCAGCATGAAGGGGACGCAGGGGCATCAAGGAGCTTTCTTT	CASMKGTQGHQGAFF